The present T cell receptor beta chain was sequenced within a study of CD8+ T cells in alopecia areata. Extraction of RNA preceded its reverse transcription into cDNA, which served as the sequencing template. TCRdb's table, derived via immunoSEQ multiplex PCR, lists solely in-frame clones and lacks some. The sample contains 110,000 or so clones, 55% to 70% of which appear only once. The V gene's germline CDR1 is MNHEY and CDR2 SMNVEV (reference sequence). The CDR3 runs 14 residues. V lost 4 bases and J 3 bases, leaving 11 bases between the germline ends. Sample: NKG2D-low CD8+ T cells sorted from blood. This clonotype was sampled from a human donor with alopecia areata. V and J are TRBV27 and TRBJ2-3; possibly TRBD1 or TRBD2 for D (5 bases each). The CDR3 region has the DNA TGTGCCAGCAGTTCGGGACCTGGGACAGATACGCAGTATTTT. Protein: CASSSGPGTDTQYF.